Listed below are T cell receptor beta chains from one sample, sequenced in a study of T cells after yellow fever vaccination. TCRdb redid the calling of the 5' RACE reads with MiXCR, one entry per CDR3 protein. Here the sample spans a few hundred thousand distinct CDR3 sequences, roughly 12% being singletons. The source material was PBMCs, sampled on the day of the first yellow fever vaccination. Receptor source: a man between 18 and 35 years old who received the YFV17D yellow fever vaccine. Both conserved end residues are trimmed from each CDR3. Fields, in order: J gene, V gene, CDR3 protein.

>TRBJ2-1|TRBV7-2
ASSLVGTGDEQF
>TRBJ1-5|TRBV18
ASSPPRRDSNQPQH
>TRBJ1-2|TRBV28
ATDLRGFYGYT
>TRBJ1-1|TRBV7-2
ASRWGGNTEAF
>TRBJ2-1|TRBV20-1
SAREVAGGWSYNEQF
>TRBJ2-7|TRBV7-2
ASSLSQRYEQY
>TRBJ2-5|TRBV27
ASSFKLAGVKTQY
>TRBJ2-5|TRBV4-2
ASSQDTQETQY
>TRBJ1-6|TRBV12-3/TRBV12-4
ASSLRLDNSPLH
>TRBJ1-1|TRBV12-3/TRBV12-4
ASSLAPGTEAF
>TRBJ2-7|TRBV9
ASSPRDREIFHEQY
>TRBJ1-2|TRBV4-1
ASSQVRTQALYGYT
>TRBJ2-5|TRBV9
ASSAGGIAVPGTQY
>TRBJ2-5|TRBV30
ACNQGGSRWTQY
>TRBJ2-1|TRBV6-2/TRBV6-3
ASSKIRLTGGFYNEQF
>TRBJ2-1|TRBV4-3
ASSQEAVTYNEQF
>TRBJ2-4|TRBV15
ATSRDPGGAKNIQY
>TRBJ1-1|TRBV7-2
ASSNRRGLTNTEAF
>TRBJ2-5|TRBV6-1
ASSEEPQETQY
>TRBJ2-7|TRBV5-6
AMGPGLVYEQY
>TRBJ2-2|TRBV20-1
SARDPTGGSTGELF
>TRBJ2-7|TRBV5-1
AISLAGGIDEQY
>TRBJ2-3|TRBV4-3
ASSQGSGGAKDTQY
>TRBJ2-3|TRBV11-1
ASSFRLRGNSVRPKDTQY
>TRBJ2-1|TRBV5-6
ASSPGDRDRHNEQF
>TRBJ1-4|TRBV20-1
SARDGGLSKKLF
>TRBJ2-1|TRBV5-1
ASREQSYNEQF
>TRBJ1-2|TRBV7-2
ASSLDTNGYT
>TRBJ2-5|TRBV12-3/TRBV12-4
ASSLNRAGMETQY
>TRBJ2-5|TRBV9
ASSVAPGKETQY
>TRBJ1-5|TRBV4-1
ASSQGGGTGVQPQH
>TRBJ1-1|TRBV9
ASSEWTDPDTEAF
>TRBJ2-1|TRBV9
ASSVGLAGGPAEQF
>TRBJ2-2|TRBV12-3/TRBV12-4
ASSPSTGRGELF
>TRBJ2-1|TRBV6-2/TRBV6-3
ASSYGPIGEQF